Listed below are T cell receptor beta chains from one sample, sequenced in a study of cytomegalovirus exposure and HLA in healthy donors. Profiling relied on immunoSEQ multiplex PCR, and the TCRdb table lists in-frame clones only, not all of them. The sample shows some 150,000 clones, approximately 80% of them seen only once. Sequenced: PBMCs. The receptors derive from a man between 25 and 39 years old in good health and CMV-seropositive. The CDR3 runs from the conserved cysteine through the conserved F or W. A D gene is named only where the DNA matches it firmly. For some rows the clone size is stated as once, few or many, or as a class when expanded; others skip it.

J gene: TRBJ1-3
D gene: -
V gene: TRBV7-6
clone size: once
CDR3 DNA: TGTGCCAGCAGCTCTAATCCTGGAAACACCATATATTTT
CDR3 protein: CASSSNPGNTIYF

J gene: TRBJ2-5
D gene: TRBD1
V gene: TRBV7-6
clone size: -
CDR3 DNA: TGTGCCAGCAGCACGACGTGGACAGGAATCGATGAGACCCAGTACTTC
CDR3 protein: CASSTTWTGIDETQYF

J gene: TRBJ2-1
D gene: -
V gene: TRBV2
clone size: -
CDR3 DNA: TGTGCCAGCCCGGCGGGCCGAACAGGGGAGCAGTTCTTC
CDR3 protein: CASPAGRTGEQFF

J gene: TRBJ1-4
D gene: -
V gene: TRBV2
clone size: -
CDR3 DNA: TGTGCCAGCAGTGAATTGGGGGGGCAAGGGAGAGGCGAAAAACTGTTTTTT
CDR3 protein: CASSELGGQGRGEKLFF

J gene: TRBJ1-2
D gene: -
V gene: TRBV18
clone size: -
CDR3 DNA: TGTGCCAGCTCACAAGAGACAGAACACAACTATGGCTACACCTTC
CDR3 protein: CASSQETEHNYGYTF

J gene: TRBJ1-1
D gene: -
V gene: TRBV5-1
clone size: once
CDR3 DNA: TGCGCCAGCAGCCCGACAGCCCCGAACACTGAAGCTTTCTTT
CDR3 protein: CASSPTAPNTEAFF

J gene: TRBJ2-3
D gene: TRBD2
V gene: TRBV5-5
clone size: -
CDR3 DNA: TGTGCCAGCAGCATAACTAGCGGGGGGGCAGATACGCAGTATTTT
CDR3 protein: CASSITSGGADTQYF

J gene: TRBJ2-2
D gene: -
V gene: TRBV6-1
clone size: -
CDR3 DNA: TGTGCCAGCAGTCTCGGACTTGTCGGGGAGCTGTTTTTT
CDR3 protein: CASSLGLVGELFF

J gene: TRBJ1-5
D gene: -
V gene: TRBV28
clone size: medium-sized
CDR3 DNA: TGTGCCAGCAGGCGAGTAAGGGGGTGGAGCAATCAGCCCCAGCATTTT
CDR3 protein: CASRRVRGWSNQPQHF

J gene: TRBJ2-7
D gene: TRBD1
V gene: TRBV28
clone size: few
CDR3 DNA: TGTGCCAGCAGTCAACCGACAGGGCTGGGAACCTACGAGCAGTACTTC
CDR3 protein: CASSQPTGLGTYEQYF

J gene: TRBJ1-6
D gene: -
V gene: TRBV6-1
clone size: few
CDR3 DNA: TGTGCCAGCACCTCGACTGAGGGTAATTCACCCCTCCACTTT
CDR3 protein: CASTSTEGNSPLHF

J gene: TRBJ2-3
D gene: -
V gene: TRBV28
clone size: -
CDR3 DNA: TGTGCCAGCAGTCTTACAGCCACCCCAAGCACAGATACGCAGTATTTT
CDR3 protein: CASSLTATPSTDTQYF

J gene: TRBJ2-2
D gene: TRBD2
V gene: TRBV7-9
clone size: -
CDR3 DNA: TGTGCCAGCAGCCCCGGACTAGCGGGAGTAGACGGGGAGCTGTTTTTT
CDR3 protein: CASSPGLAGVDGELFF

J gene: TRBJ2-1
D gene: -
V gene: TRBV15
clone size: -
CDR3 DNA: TGTGCCACCAGCAGAGATACCCTACTGGCAGGGGAGCAGTTCTTC
CDR3 protein: CATSRDTLLAGEQFF

J gene: TRBJ2-1
D gene: TRBD1
V gene: TRBV9
clone size: -
CDR3 DNA: TGTGCCAGCAGCGCGACACCTCCGGGACAGGGGGCACATGAGCAGTTCTTC
CDR3 protein: CASSATPPGQGAHEQFF

J gene: TRBJ2-5
D gene: -
V gene: TRBV18
clone size: once
CDR3 DNA: TGTGCCAGCTCACCAAGTGGCCTAGCATTGAGGTACCAAGAGACCCAGTACTTC
CDR3 protein: CASSPSGLALRYQETQYF

J gene: TRBJ2-7
D gene: TRBD2
V gene: TRBV19
clone size: -
CDR3 DNA: TGTGCCAGTAGGACCCTAGCGGGAGCTTCCTACGAGCAGTACTTC
CDR3 protein: CASRTLAGASYEQYF

J gene: TRBJ2-5
D gene: -
V gene: TRBV7-8
clone size: few
CDR3 DNA: TGTGCCAGCAGCTTAGGACAGCAAGAGACCCAGTACTTC
CDR3 protein: CASSLGQQETQYF

J gene: TRBJ2-3
D gene: TRBD2
V gene: TRBV5-1
clone size: -
CDR3 DNA: TGCGCCAGCAGCCTACTTGGAGCGGGGGGTAGGGATACGCAGTATTTT
CDR3 protein: CASSLLGAGGRDTQYF

J gene: TRBJ2-5
D gene: TRBD2
V gene: TRBV11-3
clone size: -
CDR3 DNA: TGTGCCAGCAGCTTAGAGGGACTAGCGGGAGAGACCCAGTACTTC
CDR3 protein: CASSLEGLAGETQYF

J gene: TRBJ1-1
D gene: -
V gene: TRBV29-1
clone size: -
CDR3 DNA: TGCAGCCCATTCAGGGACATGAACACTGAAGCTTTCTTT
CDR3 protein: CSPFRDMNTEAFF

J gene: TRBJ1-1
D gene: -
V gene: TRBV27
clone size: -
CDR3 DNA: TGTGCCAGCAGTTTCTCCGGGAGCACTGAAGCTTTCTTT
CDR3 protein: CASSFSGSTEAFF

J gene: TRBJ1-2
D gene: -
V gene: TRBV28
clone size: -
CDR3 DNA: TGTGCCAGCAGTTTATTCGGGTTTACAGGGACGGCTAACTATGGCTACACCTTC
CDR3 protein: CASSLFGFTGTANYGYTF

J gene: TRBJ1-2
D gene: TRBD1
V gene: TRBV6-6
clone size: few
CDR3 DNA: TGTGCCAGCAGTTACCCCGGACAGGAGGCTGGCTACACCTTC
CDR3 protein: CASSYPGQEAGYTF

J gene: TRBJ2-7
D gene: TRBD1
V gene: TRBV2
clone size: -
CDR3 DNA: TGTGCCAGCAGTACCGAAGGAGACAGGGGCAACGAGCAGTACTTC
CDR3 protein: CASSTEGDRGNEQYF

J gene: TRBJ2-7
D gene: -
V gene: TRBV27
clone size: -
CDR3 DNA: TGTGCCAGCAGTTTATTGGCTGAAGGACTATCACGCTACGAGCAGTACTTC
CDR3 protein: CASSLLAEGLSRYEQYF

J gene: TRBJ2-7
D gene: TRBD1
V gene: TRBV28
clone size: -
CDR3 DNA: TGTGCCAGCACCAGGGGGTCCGGGCGTAGCTACGAGCAGTACTTC
CDR3 protein: CASTRGSGRSYEQYF

J gene: TRBJ2-7
D gene: -
V gene: TRBV5-1
clone size: -
CDR3 DNA: TGCGCCAGCAGCTTGGGGCAGGTAGCCTACGAGCAGTACTTC
CDR3 protein: CASSLGQVAYEQYF

J gene: TRBJ2-1
D gene: -
V gene: TRBV13
clone size: -
CDR3 DNA: TGTGCCAGCAGCATCGGACGGAGGGATGAGCAGTTCTTC
CDR3 protein: CASSIGRRDEQFF

J gene: TRBJ2-5
D gene: TRBD1
V gene: TRBV19
clone size: -
CDR3 DNA: TGTGCCAGTAGCCCAATCCCGGGACAGGGATTATGGGGTCAAGAGACCCAGTACTTC
CDR3 protein: CASSPIPGQGLWGQETQYF

J gene: TRBJ2-3
D gene: TRBD2
V gene: TRBV28
clone size: -
CDR3 DNA: TGTGCCAGCAGTTTCCTCAGGGAGGGAGGCACAGATACGCAGTATTTT
CDR3 protein: CASSFLREGGTDTQYF

J gene: TRBJ2-1
D gene: TRBD2
V gene: TRBV6-5
clone size: once
CDR3 DNA: TGTGCCAGCACCAAGGGGCCTAGCGGGGAGGTTGAGCAGTTCTTC
CDR3 protein: CASTKGPSGEVEQFF

J gene: TRBJ2-3
D gene: TRBD2
V gene: TRBV11-2
clone size: -
CDR3 DNA: TGTGCCAGCAGCTCCGGAGCGGGATCGTCAGATACGCAGTATTTT
CDR3 protein: CASSSGAGSSDTQYF

J gene: TRBJ1-1
D gene: TRBD1
V gene: TRBV5-4
clone size: -
CDR3 DNA: TGTGCCAGCAGCTTTGACAGGGGGGTTACTGAAGCTTTCTTT
CDR3 protein: CASSFDRGVTEAFF

J gene: TRBJ2-7
D gene: TRBD1
V gene: TRBV5-6
clone size: -
CDR3 DNA: TGTGCCAGCAGCTTGGGATCCGGGACAGGGGTCTTC
CDR3 protein: CASSLGSGTGVF

J gene: TRBJ2-1
D gene: -
V gene: TRBV21-1
clone size: -
CDR3 DNA: TGTGCCAGGACCTCGGCGGGGGGACAGTCCTACAATGAGCAGTTCTTC
CDR3 protein: CARTSAGGQSYNEQFF

J gene: TRBJ2-3
D gene: -
V gene: TRBV10-2
clone size: -
CDR3 DNA: TGCGCCAGCAGGGAGGGGGCCACAGATACGCAGTATTTT
CDR3 protein: CASREGATDTQYF

J gene: TRBJ2-3
D gene: TRBD1
V gene: TRBV18
clone size: -
CDR3 DNA: TGTGCCAGCTCACCACTGGGACAGAGCAGCACAGATACGCAGTATTTT
CDR3 protein: CASSPLGQSSTDTQYF

J gene: TRBJ2-1
D gene: TRBD2
V gene: TRBV5-1
clone size: -
CDR3 DNA: TGCGCCAGCAGCTTGGCCCTGGCCGGGCCCCTAGCGGAGAACAATGAGCAGTTCTTC
CDR3 protein: CASSLALAGPLAENNEQFF

J gene: TRBJ2-7
D gene: -
V gene: TRBV4-1
clone size: -
CDR3 DNA: TGCGCCAGCAGCCCCCCGGAGGGCGACTACGAGCAGTACTTC
CDR3 protein: CASSPPEGDYEQYF

J gene: TRBJ1-2
D gene: -
V gene: TRBV7-6
clone size: -
CDR3 DNA: TGTGCCAGCAGCTTAGGGAGGTATGGCTACACCTTC
CDR3 protein: CASSLGRYGYTF

J gene: TRBJ1-2
D gene: -
V gene: TRBV28
clone size: -
CDR3 DNA: TGTGCCAGCACTGCTAACTATGGCTACACCTTC
CDR3 protein: CASTANYGYTF

J gene: TRBJ2-3
D gene: -
V gene: TRBV11-2
clone size: -
CDR3 DNA: TGTGCCAGCAGCCGAGGTTCAGATACGCAGTATTTT
CDR3 protein: CASSRGSDTQYF

J gene: TRBJ1-1
D gene: -
V gene: TRBV6-1
clone size: -
CDR3 DNA: TGTGCCAGATTCTATAGAAACACTGAAGCTTTCTTT
CDR3 protein: CARFYRNTEAFF

J gene: TRBJ2-2
D gene: TRBD1
V gene: TRBV29-1
clone size: -
CDR3 DNA: TGCAGCGTTGCCACTGGGACAGGGTGGTTCGGGGAGCTGTTTTTT
CDR3 protein: CSVATGTGWFGELFF

J gene: TRBJ1-5
D gene: -
V gene: TRBV6-1
clone size: few
CDR3 DNA: TGTGCCAGCAGTCTTTACGGGGATCAGCCCCAGCATTTT
CDR3 protein: CASSLYGDQPQHF

J gene: TRBJ1-4
D gene: TRBD1
V gene: TRBV2
clone size: few
CDR3 DNA: TGTGCCAGCAGCGAACAGGGGGCAATTAATGAAAAACTGTTTTTT
CDR3 protein: CASSEQGAINEKLFF

J gene: TRBJ2-3
D gene: TRBD2
V gene: TRBV18
clone size: -
CDR3 DNA: TGTGCCAGTAAACCGGGACTAGCGACGGATACGCAGTATTTT
CDR3 protein: CASKPGLATDTQYF

J gene: TRBJ1-2
D gene: -
V gene: TRBV28
clone size: -
CDR3 DNA: TGTGCCAGCAGTACCGGAGGTGGTCGCGGCTATGGCTACACCTTC
CDR3 protein: CASSTGGGRGYGYTF

J gene: TRBJ1-1
D gene: TRBD1
V gene: TRBV27
clone size: -
CDR3 DNA: TGTGCCAGCAGTTTATGGGGACAGATTAACACTGAAGCTTTCTTT
CDR3 protein: CASSLWGQINTEAFF

J gene: TRBJ1-2
D gene: TRBD1
V gene: TRBV19
clone size: -
CDR3 DNA: TGTGCCAGTAGTCTAATGGCAGGGGGTAACTATGGCTACACCTTC
CDR3 protein: CASSLMAGGNYGYTF

J gene: TRBJ2-7
D gene: -
V gene: TRBV19
clone size: -
CDR3 DNA: TGTGCCAGTACCCCCGAGTTCATGGGGCGCTTAGACGAGCAGTACTTC
CDR3 protein: CASTPEFMGRLDEQYF

J gene: TRBJ1-5
D gene: -
V gene: TRBV21-1
clone size: -
CDR3 DNA: TGTGCCAGCAGCAAAATTGAAATAAGCGGGTGCGACAATCAGCCCCAGCATTTT
CDR3 protein: CASSKIEISGCDNQPQHF

J gene: TRBJ1-5
D gene: -
V gene: TRBV19
clone size: -
CDR3 DNA: TGTGCCAGTAGGAGAATCGCAAGCAATCAGCCCCAGCATTTT
CDR3 protein: CASRRIASNQPQHF

J gene: TRBJ1-3
D gene: -
V gene: TRBV7-8
clone size: once
CDR3 DNA: TGTGCCAGCAGCTTACAGGACTCTGGAAACACCATATATTTT
CDR3 protein: CASSLQDSGNTIYF